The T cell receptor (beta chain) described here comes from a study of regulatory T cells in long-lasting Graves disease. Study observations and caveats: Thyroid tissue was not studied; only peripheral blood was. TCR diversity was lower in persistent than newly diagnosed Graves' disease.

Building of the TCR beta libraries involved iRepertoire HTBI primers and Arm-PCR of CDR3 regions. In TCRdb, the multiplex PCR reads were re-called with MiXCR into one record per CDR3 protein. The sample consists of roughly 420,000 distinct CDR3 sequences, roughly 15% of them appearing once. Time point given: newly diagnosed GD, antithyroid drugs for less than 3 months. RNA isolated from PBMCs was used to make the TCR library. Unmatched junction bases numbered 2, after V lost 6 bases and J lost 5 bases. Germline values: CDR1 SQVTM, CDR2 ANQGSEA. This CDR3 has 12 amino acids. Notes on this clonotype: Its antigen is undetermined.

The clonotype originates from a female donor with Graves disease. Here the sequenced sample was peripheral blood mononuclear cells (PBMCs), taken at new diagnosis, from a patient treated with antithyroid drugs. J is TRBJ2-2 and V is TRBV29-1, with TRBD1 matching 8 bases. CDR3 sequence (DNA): TGCAGCGTAAACAGGGGGACCGGGGAGCTGTTTTTT. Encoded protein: CSVNRGTGELFF.